The sequence of this T cell receptor beta chain was determined in a study of beta chain features in type 1 diabetes (dated 2018 in TCRdb). Notes on the research overall: Mean age, gender distribution, total cell number and subset yield did not differ between patients and healthy donors. In the study, recently diagnosed type 1 diabetes patients and matched healthy donors were compared on the TCRB repertoires of their sorted circulating CD4+ T cell subsets. A total of 85 million to 140 million sorted cells were examined across all samples, and the number of cells per subset was strongly correlated with RNA yield. Naive and central memory subsets were obtained from all 30 or so donors, but regulatory and stem cell-like memory subsets were isolated from only 8 patients and roughly 8 healthy donors. What the authors observed across the whole study: Only small numbers of individuals were included in the HLA sub-analyses, which left unresolved whether HLA type had any influence on TCRB rearrangement. Because cDNA was sequenced instead of genomic DNA, highly expressing activated cells could be over-represented, though the groups showed no difference in activation or CD3 levels. PCR might favor shorter templates, but patient and control samples were amplified and corrected together, so any skew would affect both groups equally. In all four CD4+ subsets, TCRB CDR3 length was moderately but significantly shorter in type 1 diabetes patients. At VDJ recombination sites, patients with type 1 diabetes made fewer insertions and deleted more nucleotides, a pattern implying thymic rearrangement abnormalities. Naive, central memory and regulatory TCRB repertoires appeared to be more alike among patients than among healthy donors.

Each donor gave one peripheral blood draw, averaging approximately 0.11 L, which was collected into heparinised tubes. Using a panel that included CD45RO, CCR7, CD25, CD127, CD95 and CD27, naive, central memory, regulatory and stem cell-like memory CD4+ T cells were sorted on a BD FACSAria II. A purity above 95% was achieved for all sorted populations. PBMCs were isolated right away by Lymphoprep density gradient centrifugation and were stained directly, without culture. So that batch effects would be minimized, each experiment stained and sorted samples in pairs, pairing one healthy donor with one patient. The entire amount of isolated RNA was reverse transcribed using the High Capacity cDNA Reverse Transcription Kit, so the sequenced TCRB transcripts were expressed ones. Deep immunoSEQ sequencing was performed on naive, central memory and regulatory T cell samples, with an average of approximately 4 million total reads per sample. After sorted cells were lysed in RLT buffer, RNA was extracted with DNase-treated RNeasy Micro or Mini kits, with the choice depending on cell number. To prevent cross-contamination, every cell subset was processed on its own, while patient and healthy donor samples were processed together. The immunoSEQ multiplex PCR was used to amplify TCRB sequences from cDNA, yielding 87-bp fragments that span the CDR3 region. Amplicons were sequenced on the Illumina HiSeq platform. The original methods were these. PCR bias was computationally corrected using synthetic template baselines, reads within Hamming distance 2 were collapsed, and singletons that could not be merged were discarded. Reads were aligned against IMGT to assign V, D and J genes, CDR3 length and insertions or deletions at six rearrangement sites. Within each subset, clonotype counts were normalized to sorted cell number, after which true diversity and Gini coefficients were computed with the tcR R package. The overlap coefficient, calculated on TCRB nucleotide sequences, was used to quantify repertoire sharing. As a proxy for the pre-selection repertoire, out-of-frame TCRB sequences from naive cells were analyzed. TCRdb carries this immuneACCESS record with in-frame sequences only. Its versions omit some clonotypes, under half of them owing to an unresolved V gene in the studies checked, with the rest unexplained. V, J and clone size derive from that table, while D and trimming were established from the DNA sequence. A total of 250,000 or so clones appear in this sample, around 68% of them only once. Together, the top ten hold about 0.05% of the sample.

Details on this clone: Its cognate antigen has yet to be identified. Per-base qualities were not stored, and no clone one base away is much larger.

The source of this sequence is a man aged 30 to 45 in good health. What was sequenced was naive CD4+ T cells from blood. The cell subset or site label corresponds to: true naive CD4+ T cells.

The DNA sequence is given as TGTGCCTGGAATAGAGGCAGGGGATCCTACAATGAGCAGTTCTTC. It is translated as CAWNRGRGSYNEQFF. The chain uses TRBV30 and TRBJ2-1; a weak D assignment points to TRBD1 (6 bases agree). At the junction V is shortened by 4 bases and J by 1 base, with 14 bases in between. From cysteine to phenylalanine, the CDR3 is 15 amino acids long. Only CDR3 DNA remains: 45 bases, in frame from the first base. CDR1 and CDR2, per the germline V gene (reference sequence), are GTSNPN and SVGIG.